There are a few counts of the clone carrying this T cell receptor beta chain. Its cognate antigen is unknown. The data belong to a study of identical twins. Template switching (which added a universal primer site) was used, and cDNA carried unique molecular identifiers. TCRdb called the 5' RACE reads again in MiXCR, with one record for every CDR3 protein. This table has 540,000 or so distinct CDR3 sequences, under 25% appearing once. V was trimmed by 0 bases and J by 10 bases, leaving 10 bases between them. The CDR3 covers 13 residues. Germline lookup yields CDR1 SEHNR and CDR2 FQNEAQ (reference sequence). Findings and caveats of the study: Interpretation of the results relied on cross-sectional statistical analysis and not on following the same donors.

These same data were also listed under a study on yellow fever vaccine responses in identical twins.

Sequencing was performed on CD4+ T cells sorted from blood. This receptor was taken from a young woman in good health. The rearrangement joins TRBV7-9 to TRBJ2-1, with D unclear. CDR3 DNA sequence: TGTGCCAGCAGCTTAGCGCCCATCGAGGAGCAGTTCTTC. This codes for CASSLAPIEEQFF.